A single sample is the source of the 18 T cell receptor beta chains below, sequenced in a study of T cell responses to AZD1222 COVID-19 vaccine. Generated by immunoSEQ multiplex PCR, the TCRdb table keeps only in-frame clones and is missing some. The table records about 220,000 clones, approximately 94% of them present only once. Here the sequenced sample was peripheral blood, taken on day 0 of MenACWY control vaccination. All receptors derive from an adult in good health.

This chain joins TRBV4-3 and TRBJ2-5; 7 positions agree with TRBD2. The CDR3 is 15 residues long. V was clipped by 0 bases and J by 5 bases; unmatched bases: 6. Germline loops: CDR1 LGHNA, CDR2 YSLEER. CDR3 sequence: CASSQDWGGTETQYF. As DNA, the CDR3 is TGCGCCAGCAGCCAAGATTGGGGGGGGACCGAGACCCAGTACTTC.

The CDR3 loop reads CASRLGELTEAFF. DNA of the CDR3: TGTGCCAGCCGATTGGGGGAACTCACTGAAGCTTTCTTT. The V gene is TRBV6-5, the J gene TRBJ1-1; D may be TRBD1 (5 bases). Looked up from germline, CDR1 is MNHEY and CDR2 is SVGAGI. V lost 8 bases, J lost 4 bases, and 14 bases lay in between. The CDR3 spans 13 residues.

The genes are TRBV19 and TRBJ1-1, with 8 bases identical to TRBD1. J lost 1 base, V lost 8 bases, and 9 bases had no gene match. Germline loops: CDR1 LNHDA, CDR2 SQIVND (reference sequence). The length of the CDR3 is 15 residues. CDR3 sequence (DNA): TGTGCCAGTCGAACCCAGGACAGGGCGAACACTGAAGCTTTCTTT. It specifies CASRTQDRANTEAFF. The full variable domain, rest sourced from reference TRBV19 and TRBJ1-1, is DGGITQSPKYLFRKEGQNVTLSCEQNLNHDAMYWYRQDPGQGLRLIYYSQIVNDFQKGDIAEGYSVSREKKESFPLTVTSAQKNPTAFYLCASRTQDRANTEAFFGQGTRLTVV.

This chain connects TRBV5-6 to TRBJ1-2, with no clear D. The germline V gene has CDR1 SGHDT and CDR2 YYEEEE. CDR3 length: 13 residues. The germline V and J ends were trimmed by 2 bases and 4 bases, with 9 bases remaining between them. CDR3 sequence reads: CASSFGGVYGYTF. The CDR3 coding sequence is TGTGCCAGCAGCTTTGGTGGCGTCTATGGCTACACCTTC.

The chain recombines TRBV7-9 with TRBJ2-7; D call uncertain. The germline V and J ends were trimmed by 1 base and 5 bases, with 9 bases remaining between them. CDR3 length equals 13 residues. Germline CDR1 SEHNR, CDR2 FQNEAQ (reference sequence). The CDR3 sequence: CASSLEGRHEQYF. The CDR3 DNA reads TGTGCCAGCAGCTTAGAGGGTCGTCACGAGCAGTACTTC. The complete variable domain, with remaining parts taken from reference TRBV7-9 and TRBJ2-7, reads DTGVSQNPRHKITKRGQNVTFRCDPISEHNRLYWYRQTLGQGPEFLTYFQNEAQLEKSRLLSDRFSAERPKGSFSTLEIQRTEQGDSAMYLCASSLEGRHEQYFGPGTRLTVT.

CDR3 bases: TGTGCCAGCAGCCAAGTATTAGCCCAGGATTTTCGCACTGAAGCTTTCTTT. Translated, it gives CASSQVLAQDFRTEAFF. This sequence joins TRBV4-2 and TRBJ1-1, with unresolved D. This CDR3 contains 17 residues. The germline CDR1 and CDR2 sequences are LGHNA and YNFKEQ. The germline V and J ends were trimmed by 1 base and 4 bases, with 19 bases remaining between them.

The J gene is TRBJ1-6, the V gene TRBV4-1; D call uncertain. The V and J ends lost 0 bases and 7 bases respectively, with 10 bases between them. The germline V gene has CDR1 MGHRA and CDR2 YSYEKL. CDR3 length: 15 residues. The CDR3 loop reads CASSQDVFPNSPLHF. As DNA, the CDR3 is TGCGCCAGCAGCCAAGATGTTTTCCCGAATTCACCCCTCCACTTT.

The chain joins TRBV3-1 (or the pseudogene TRBV3-2) to TRBJ1-3, with TRBD1 as a possible D gene (5 bases). This CDR3 spans 14 amino acids. V was clipped by 5 bases and J by 0 bases, with 8 bases between them. Per the germline V gene, CDR1 is LGHDT and CDR2 is YNNKEL (reference sequence). CDR3 nucleotides: TGTGCCAGCAGCTACAGGAGCTCTGGAAACACCATATATTTT. This gives the protein CASSYRSSGNTIYF.

The gene calls are TRBV11-2 and TRBJ1-6, with a possible D match to TRBD1 (6 bases). Germline CDR1 reads SGHAT; CDR2 reads FQNNGV. The CDR3 consists of 14 residues. Trimming cost V 3 bases and J 10 bases, with 13 bases left between them. The DNA for the CDR3 is TGTGCCAGCAGCTTCAACAGGGTTGGATCACCCCTCCACTTT. It codes for CASSFNRVGSPLHF.

The chain recombines TRBV24-1 with TRBJ2-7; 7 nucleotides match TRBD1. The CDR3 contains 13 residues. V trimming: 2 bases; J trimming: 12 bases; junction bases outside the gene matches: 9. Germline-derived CDR1 and CDR2 are KGHDR and SFDVKD. DNA for the CDR3: TGTGCCACCAGTGATTCGGGACAGCGGAGTTGGTACTTC. Translation gives CATSDSGQRSWYF.

The chain links TRBV2 to TRBJ1-3; D is uncertain. The CDR3 covers 12 residues. Looked up from germline, CDR1 is SNHLY and CDR2 is FYNNEI. Between the trimmed V and J ends, which lost 6 bases and 6 bases, there was a span of 9 bases. The CDR3 here is CASSRRVNTIYF. The CDR3, as DNA: TGTGCCAGCAGCCGTAGGGTAAACACCATATATTTT.

This rearrangement joins TRBV9 to TRBJ2-5, with no clear D. The V end lost 1 base, the J end lost 2 bases, and 9 bases lay between the germline ends. Germline V gene sequence: CDR1 SGDLS, CDR2 YYNGEE. This CDR3 is built from 14 residues. CDR3 DNA: TGTGCCAGCAGCGTAAGTATGGAGCAAGAGACCCAGTACTTC. Amino acid sequence: CASSVSMEQETQYF.

This chain links TRBV6-5 with TRBJ1-5; a weak D match, TRBD1 (6 bases). There are 14 residues in the CDR3. Trimming cost V 6 bases and J 7 bases, with 16 bases left between them. Germline-derived CDR1 and CDR2 are MNHEY and SVGAGI. CDR3 sequence reads: CASSPGQSRQPQHF. The DNA of the CDR3 is TGTGCCAGCAGCCCCGGACAGAGCAGGCAGCCCCAGCATTTT.

The rearrangement uses TRBV6-5 and TRBJ2-5; TRBD1 aligns across 8 bases. The CDR3 loop spans 14 amino acids. V gave up 2 bases and J gave up 4 bases; unmatched junction bases: 3. Germline-derived CDR1 and CDR2 are MNHEY and SVGAGI. CDR3 amino acids: CASSYQTGVETQYF. The CDR3 DNA follows: TGTGCCAGCAGTTACCAGACAGGGGTAGAGACCCAGTACTTC.

This chain links TRBV15 with TRBJ2-2; 7 bases map to TRBD1. CDR1 and CDR2 from the germline V gene are LNHNV and YYDKDF (reference sequence). J lost 3 bases, V lost 2 bases, and 12 bases had no gene match. The CDR3 has 18 amino acids. The CDR3 DNA reads TGTGCCACCAGCAGACCCTTCAGGGGGAATTGGGACACCGGGGAGCTGTTTTTT. It specifies CATSRPFRGNWDTGELFF. Full variable domain (rest looked up from reference TRBV15 and TRBJ2-2): DAMVIQNPRYQVTQFGKPVTLSCSQTLNHNVMYWYQQKSSQAPKLLFHYYDKDFNNEADTPDNFQSRRPNTSFCFLDIRSPGLGDTAMYLCATSRPFRGNWDTGELFFGEGSRLTVL.

J is TRBJ1-3 and V is TRBV7-2, with 7 bases identical to TRBD1. Germline-derived CDR1 and CDR2 are SGHTA and FQGNSA. V shed 1 base, J shed 0 bases, and the junction held 3 bases outside the gene matches. The CDR3 loop spans 16 amino acids. The CDR3 bases are TGTGCCAGCAGCTTAGGCGACAGGGTCTCTGGAAACACCATATATTTT. It translates to CASSLGDRVSGNTIYF.

This rearrangement joins TRBV5-4 to TRBJ1-1, with 7 bases fitting TRBD1. The V gene end was trimmed by 3 bases and the J gene end by 2 bases; junction bases not matched to a gene: 7. CDR1 is SGHNT and CDR2 is YYREEE in the germline V gene (reference sequence). This CDR3 region has 15 residues. This CDR3 is CASSSRDRDNTEAFF. Written as DNA, the CDR3 is TGTGCCAGCAGCTCCCGGGACAGAGATAACACTGAAGCTTTCTTT.

The gene calls are TRBV19 and TRBJ2-2; D might be TRBD2 (5 bases). Trimming pared 1 base from V and 4 bases from J, leaving 7 bases between. This CDR3 is built from 14 residues. Germline CDR1 reads LNHDA; CDR2 reads SQIVND (reference sequence). The CDR3 loop is CASSIAGSTGELFF. The CDR3 nucleotides read TGTGCCAGTAGTATAGCGGGGAGCACCGGGGAGCTGTTTTTT. The full variable domain, rest sourced from reference TRBV19 and TRBJ2-2, is DGGITQSPKYLFRKEGQNVTLSCEQNLNHDAMYWYRQDPGQGLRLIYYSQIVNDFQKGDIAEGYSVSREKKESFPLTVTSAQKNPTAFYLCASSIAGSTGELFFGEGSRLTVL.